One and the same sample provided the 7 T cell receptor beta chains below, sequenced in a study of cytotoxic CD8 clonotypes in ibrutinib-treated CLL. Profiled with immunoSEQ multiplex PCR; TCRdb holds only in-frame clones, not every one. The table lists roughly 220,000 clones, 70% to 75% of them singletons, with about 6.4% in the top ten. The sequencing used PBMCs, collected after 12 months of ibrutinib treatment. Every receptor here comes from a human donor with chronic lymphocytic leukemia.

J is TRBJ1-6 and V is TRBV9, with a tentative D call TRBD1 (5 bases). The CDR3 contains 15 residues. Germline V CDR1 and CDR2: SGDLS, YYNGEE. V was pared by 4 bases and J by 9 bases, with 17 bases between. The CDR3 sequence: CASSPGIGTGSPLHF. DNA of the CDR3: TGTGCCAGCAGCCCGGGTATCGGGACCGGTTCACCCCTCCACTTT.

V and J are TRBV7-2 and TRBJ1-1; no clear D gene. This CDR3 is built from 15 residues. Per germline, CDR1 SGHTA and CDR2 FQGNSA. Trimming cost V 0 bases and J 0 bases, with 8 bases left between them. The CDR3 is CASSLAPRMNTEAFF. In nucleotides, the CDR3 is TGTGCCAGCAGCTTAGCTCCACGGATGAACACTGAAGCTTTCTTT. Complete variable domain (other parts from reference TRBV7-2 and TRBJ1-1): GAGVSQSPSNKVTEKGKDVELRCDPISGHTALYWYRQSLGQGLEFLIYFQGNSAPDKSGLPSDRFSAERTGGSVSTLTIQRTQQEDSAVYLCASSLAPRMNTEAFFGQGTRLTVV.

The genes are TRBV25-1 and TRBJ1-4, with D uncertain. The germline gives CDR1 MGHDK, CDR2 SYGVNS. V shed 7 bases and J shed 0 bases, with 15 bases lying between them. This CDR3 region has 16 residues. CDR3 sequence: CASTPTLGATNEKLFF. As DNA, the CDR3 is TGTGCCAGCACCCCCACCCTGGGAGCAACTAATGAAAAACTGTTTTTT.

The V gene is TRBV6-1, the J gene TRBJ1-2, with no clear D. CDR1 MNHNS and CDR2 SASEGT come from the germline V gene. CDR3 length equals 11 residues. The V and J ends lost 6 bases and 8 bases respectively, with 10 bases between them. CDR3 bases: TGTGCCAGCAGGCTAAATCGGGGCTACACCTTC. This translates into CASRLNRGYTF.

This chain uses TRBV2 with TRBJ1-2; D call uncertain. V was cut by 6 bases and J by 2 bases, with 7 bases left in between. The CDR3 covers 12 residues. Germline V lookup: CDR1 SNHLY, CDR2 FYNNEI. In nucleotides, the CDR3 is TGTGCCAGCAGGGACCTGAACTATGGCTACACCTTC. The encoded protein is CASRDLNYGYTF.

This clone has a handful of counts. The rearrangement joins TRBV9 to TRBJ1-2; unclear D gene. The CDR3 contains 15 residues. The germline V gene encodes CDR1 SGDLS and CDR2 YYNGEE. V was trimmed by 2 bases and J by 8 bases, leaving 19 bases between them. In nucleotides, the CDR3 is TGTGCCAGCAGCGTGGACGTAATTCAGGTCTACGGCTACACCTTC. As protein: CASSVDVIQVYGYTF.

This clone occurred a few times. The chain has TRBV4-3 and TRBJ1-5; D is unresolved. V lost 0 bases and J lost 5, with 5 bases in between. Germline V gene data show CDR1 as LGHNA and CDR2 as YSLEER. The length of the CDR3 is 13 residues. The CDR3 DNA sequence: TGCGCCAGCAGCCAAGATCTCGATCAGCCCCAGCATTTT. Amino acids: CASSQDLDQPQHF.